The next 29 T cell receptor beta chains were all read from a single sample in a study of graft-versus-host responses after intestinal transplantation. Using immunoSEQ multiplex PCR, the repertoire was profiled, and TCRdb retains in-frame clones only, with some absent. The table includes about 14,000 clones, around 40% detected once. Material: alloreactive CD4+ T cells from a mixed lymphocyte reaction culture, obtained before intestinal transplant. Subset denoted: CFSE-low proliferating T cells sorted from roughly 6-day pre-transplant mixed lymphocyte reaction (GvH or HvG direction). Receptor source: a human patient who received an intestinal transplant.

The CDR3 region is CAWRTGGAWFHSPLHF. In DNA, the CDR3 is TGTGCCTGGAGAACCGGGGGGGCTTGGTTCCATTCACCCCTCCACTTT. The gene calls are TRBV30 and TRBJ1-6; a possible D gene is TRBD1 (6 bases). This CDR3 is built from 16 residues. Trimming took 3 bases from V and 8 from J, leaving 20 bases between them. Germline V CDR1 and CDR2: GTSNPN, SVGIG (reference sequence). The full variable domain, in which reference TRBV30 and TRBJ1-6 provide the parts outside the CDR3, is SQTIHQWPATLVQPVGSPLSLECTVEGTSNPNLYWYRQAAGRGLQLLFYSVGIGQISSEVPQNLSASRPQDRQFILSSKKLLLSDSGFYLCAWRTGGAWFHSPLHFGNGTRLTVT.

This rearrangement joins TRBV2 to TRBJ2-2; D might be TRBD2 (6 bases). Looked up from germline, CDR1 is SNHLY and CDR2 is FYNNEI. Deletions cut 1 base from V and 7 bases from J, with 10 bases between. The CDR3 length is 14 residues. The CDR3: CASSEVGGVGELFF. CDR3 nucleotides: TGTGCCAGCAGTGAAGTTGGAGGGGTCGGGGAGCTGTTTTTT. Filled out from reference TRBV2 and TRBJ2-2, the complete variable domain reads EPEVTQTPSHQVTQMGQEVILRCVPISNHLYFYWYRQILGQKVEFLVSFYNNEISEKSEIFDDQFSVERPDGSNFTLKIRSTKLEDSAMYFCASSEVGGVGELFFGEGSRLTVL.

The rearrangement joins TRBV30 to TRBJ1-2; 8 bases align to TRBD1. Germline V gives CDR1 GTSNPN, CDR2 SVGIG (reference sequence). The CDR3 extends over 18 amino acids. The V and J ends lost 5 bases and 0 bases, in that order; junction bases with no gene match: 17. The CDR3, as DNA: TGTGCCTGGGCGCGAGGGGGCCGGACAGGGACCTCTAACTATGGCTACACCTTC. Amino acid sequence: CAWARGGRTGTSNYGYTF.

The chain uses TRBV7-2 and TRBJ2-7, with TRBD2 matching over 10 bases. The V gene's germline CDR1 is SGHTA and CDR2 FQGNSA. The CDR3 is 14 amino acids. V dropped 2 bases and J dropped 5; count of bases not matched to a gene: 3. The CDR3 coding sequence is TGTGCCAGCAGCTTAACCGGGACTAGCGACGAGCAGTACTTC. It translates to CASSLTGTSDEQYF.

The chain uses TRBV19 and TRBJ2-7; TRBD2 agrees at 10 bases. With 5 bases clipped from V and 3 bases from J, the junction kept 7 bases outside the gene matches. Germline V gene lookup returns CDR1 LNHDA and CDR2 SQIVND (reference sequence). The CDR3 length is 15 residues. CDR3 in DNA: TGTGCCAGTAGTTGGTCTAGCGGGGGATTCTACGAGCAGTACTTC. Protein sequence: CASSWSSGGFYEQYF.

This clone occurred a few times. The chain is built from TRBV27 and TRBJ1-1; 9 nucleotides agree with TRBD1. This CDR3 spans 14 amino acids. The junction had 8 bases not matched to a gene; V was cut back by 8 bases and J by 4 bases. Germline V gene lookup returns CDR1 MNHEY and CDR2 SMNVEV (reference sequence). CDR3 sequence: CASRIQGAFTEAFF. CDR3 sequence (DNA): TGTGCCAGCCGCATACAGGGGGCGTTCACTGAAGCTTTCTTT.

This chain connects TRBV7-9 to TRBJ2-7, with TRBD1 as a possible D gene (5 bases). This CDR3 spans 16 amino acids. Germline CDR1 is SEHNR and CDR2 is FQNEAQ (reference sequence). V dropped 2 bases and J dropped 3 bases, with 17 bases sitting between them. The CDR3 here is CASSLLARGQNYEQYF. DNA of the CDR3: TGTGCCAGCAGCTTACTCGCCCGCGGACAAAACTACGAGCAGTACTTC.

The chain combines TRBV5-1 with TRBJ2-3, with D maybe TRBD1 (7 bases). CDR1 SGHRS and CDR2 YFSETQ come from the germline V gene. V was cut by 5 bases and J by 0 bases, with 13 bases left in between. CDR3 length: 15 amino acids. The CDR3 DNA reads as TGCGCCAGCAGACTACAGGGGACTAGCACAGATACGCAGTATTTT. Translated, it gives CASRLQGTSTDTQYF.

The chain is built from TRBV7-2 and TRBJ1-5; D is unclear. The germline CDR1 and CDR2 sequences are SGHTA and FQGNSA. Trimming took off 2 bases at V and 5 bases at J, with 10 bases between the two ends. CDR3 length equals 14 residues. The CDR3 DNA is TGTGCCAGCAGCTTACGCTCGGGAGATCAGCCCCAGCATTTT. Translating gives CASSLRSGDQPQHF.

V gene TRBV29-1 combines with J gene TRBJ1-1, with 10 bases lining up with TRBD1. Trimming took 3 bases from V and 8 from J; bases not matched to a gene: 3. The CDR3 runs 12 residues. Germline V gene data show CDR1 as SQVTM and CDR2 as ANQGSEA. The CDR3 reads CSVDGTGVEAFF. CDR3 DNA: TGCAGCGTTGATGGGACAGGGGTCGAAGCTTTCTTT.

This chain uses TRBV14 with TRBJ2-2; no clear D gene. CDR1 is SGHDN and CDR2 is FVKESK in the germline V gene. The V end was cut by 4 bases, the J end by 4 bases, with 13 bases between. The CDR3 is 15 amino acids. The chain's CDR3 is CASSLNQAITGELFF. The CDR3 DNA sequence: TGTGCCAGCAGCCTAAACCAGGCGATCACCGGGGAGCTGTTTTTT. Full variable domain (missing parts from reference TRBV14 and TRBJ2-2): EAGVTQFPSHSVIEKGQTVTLRCDPISGHDNLYWYRRVMGKEIKFLLHFVKESKQDESGMPNNRFLAERTGGTYSTLKVQPAELEDSGVYFCASSLNQAITGELFFGEGSRLTVL.

The CDR3 spells CASSLARSGTGELFF. The DNA for the CDR3 is TGCGCCAGCAGCTTGGCTCGGAGCGGCACCGGGGAGCTGTTTTTT. This chain links TRBV5-1 with TRBJ2-2; perhaps TRBD2 as D (5 bases). The CDR3 is 15 residues long. V lost 0 bases, J lost 4 bases, and 10 bases lay in between. Per germline, CDR1 SGHRS and CDR2 YFSETQ.

This clone has more than one count but fewer than ten. The chain carries TRBV30 and TRBJ2-5; TRBD2 aligns across 14 bases. From germline, CDR1 is GTSNPN and CDR2 SVGIG (reference sequence). The CDR3 covers 15 residues. The V segment lost 1 base and the J segment 2 bases; nucleotides outside the gene matches: 0. The CDR3 nucleotides are TGTGCCTGGAGTGGACTAGCGGGGGGGCAAGAGACCCAGTACTTC. It is translated as CAWSGLAGGQETQYF.

This clone has only a few counts. The rearrangement links TRBV10-3 to TRBJ2-1; D not resolved. V lost 6 bases, J lost 5 bases, and 8 bases lay in between. CDR1 is ENHRY, CDR2 SYGVKD, per germline. The CDR3 runs 12 residues. CDR3 loop: CAIRSLHNEQFF. The CDR3, as DNA: TGTGCCATCAGGAGTCTACACAATGAGCAGTTCTTC.

The chain links TRBV6-4 to TRBJ2-4; 7 bases are a match to TRBD2. This CDR3 comprises 15 residues. J lost 1 base, V lost 6 bases, and 6 bases had no gene match. Germline V CDR1 and CDR2: MRHNA, SNTAGT. The CDR3 DNA reads TGTGCCAGCAGGGTCGGGGGGTCGGCCAAAAACATTCAGTACTTC. Translated: CASRVGGSAKNIQYF.

This clone was counted a few times. The chain is built from TRBV21-1 and TRBJ1-4; the table's TRBD1 call for D was not verified on the DNA. TRBV21-1 is given as a pseudogene. This CDR3 is 18 amino acids long. The CDR3 bases are TGTGCCAGCAGCAAAGCGCTGGGACAGGGGGCACGACGAGAAAAACTGTTTTTT. It translates to CASSKALGQGARREKLFF.

V is TRBV7-9 and J is TRBJ2-7, with 7 positions matching TRBD1. This CDR3 has 13 amino acids. Germline CDR1 is SEHNR and CDR2 is FQNEAQ (reference sequence). With V trimmed by 5 bases and J by 4 bases, 5 bases remained unmatched. The DNA for the CDR3 is TGTGCCAGCAGCCCCAGCAGGGGGTACGAGCAGTACTTC. Protein: CASSPSRGYEQYF.

V gene TRBV7-9 combines with J gene TRBJ1-2; a possible D gene is TRBD1 (6 bases). Trimming removed 4 bases from V and 3 bases from J, with 15 bases in between. Germline CDR1 is SEHNR and CDR2 is FQNEAQ (reference sequence). The CDR3 extends over 15 amino acids. DNA of the CDR3: TGTGCCAGCAGCTCACCCCGGACAGCACACTATGGCTACACCTTC. As protein: CASSSPRTAHYGYTF.

The chain carries TRBV6-4 and TRBJ1-5, with D possibly being TRBD1 (6 bases). This CDR3 contains 16 residues. Trimming left V 3 bases short and J 2 bases short, with 14 bases between. The germline V gene encodes CDR1 MRHNA and CDR2 SNTAGT. CDR3 DNA: TGTGCCAGCAGTGAGTCAGGGGAGAAAGGCAATCAGCCCCAGCATTTT. This translates into CASSESGEKGNQPQHF.

This chain uses TRBV7-2 with TRBJ2-2; D gene ambiguous. The CDR3 extends over 14 amino acids. CDR1 and CDR2 from the germline V gene are SGHTA and FQGNSA. Trimming pared 1 base from V and 3 bases from J, leaving 6 bases between. CDR3 sequence: CASSLVHHTGELFF. The DNA of the CDR3 is TGTGCCAGCAGCTTAGTCCATCACACCGGGGAGCTGTTTTTT.

This clone was observed a single time. The J gene is TRBJ1-6, the V gene TRBV21-1. TRBV21-1 is designated a pseudogene. The CDR3 extends over 13 amino acids. This CDR3 is CVSTEMENSPLHF. The DNA for the CDR3 is TGTGTCTCGACCGAGATGGAGAATTCACCCCTCCACTTT.

V usage is TRBV7-9 and J usage is TRBJ2-7, with 8 bases lining up with TRBD1. Germline V gives CDR1 SEHNR, CDR2 FQNEAQ (reference sequence). J lost 6 bases, V lost 5 bases, and 9 bases had no gene match. The CDR3 runs to 14 residues. As DNA, the CDR3 is TGTGCCAGCAGCCCCTTGACAGGGGTCGGCGAGCAGTACTTC. Translated: CASSPLTGVGEQYF.

The gene calls are TRBV29-1 and TRBJ2-4, with TRBD2 as a possible D gene (6 bases). The CDR3 is 11 amino acids. The V and J ends lost 6 bases and 12 bases respectively, with 15 bases between them. CDR1 is SQVTM and CDR2 is ANQGSEA in the germline V gene. The CDR3 nucleotides read TGCAGCGTGAGGGACTTGGGCACTCAGTACTTC. Translation gives CSVRDLGTQYF. Using reference TRBV29-1 and TRBJ2-4 for the parts outside the CDR3, the full variable domain is SAVISQKPSRDICQRGTSLTIQCQVDSQVTMMFWYRQQPGQSLTLIATANQGSEATYESGFVIDKFPISRPNLTFSTLTVSNMSPEDSSIYLCSVRDLGTQYFGAGTRLSVL.

There are a few counts of this clone. V gene TRBV7-9 combines with J gene TRBJ1-3; TRBD1 matches 7 bases. Unmatched junction bases numbered 14, after V lost 3 bases and J lost 0 bases. Germline V lookup: CDR1 SEHNR, CDR2 FQNEAQ (reference sequence). This CDR3 is built from 19 residues. The CDR3 DNA follows: TGTGCCAGCAGCTTGGGGGAAGGGACAGTACTTTACTCTGGAAACACCATATATTTT. This encodes CASSLGEGTVLYSGNTIYF.

The chain employs TRBV5-1 and TRBJ2-3; no definite D call. Trimming shortened V by 4 bases and J by 2 bases, and 8 bases separated the two germline ends. The CDR3 sequence is 13 residues long. Germline CDR1 SGHRS, CDR2 YFSETQ. In DNA, the CDR3 is TGCGCCAGCAGCGCAGGTTACACAGATACGCAGTATTTT. It specifies CASSAGYTDTQYF.

This clone was detected a few times. This sequence joins TRBV15 and TRBJ1-4; D is unclear. Germline V CDR1 and CDR2: LNHNV, YYDKDF (reference sequence). The length of the CDR3 is 16 residues. Trimming pared 0 bases from V and 3 bases from J, leaving 11 bases between. The CDR3 coding sequence is TGTGCCACCAGCAGAGATGGAGGGAGCCCTAATGAAAAACTGTTTTTT. The encoded protein is CATSRDGGSPNEKLFF.

This clone was picked up a small number of times. The rearrangement links TRBV7-2 to TRBJ2-7, with 11 bases lining up with TRBD2. Trimming cost V 6 bases and J 4 bases; bases outside gene matches: 8. Germline CDR1 SGHTA, CDR2 FQGNSA. The CDR3 loop spans 15 amino acids. CDR3 amino acids: CASSHSGGAGYEQYF. The CDR3 nucleotides are TGTGCCAGCAGTCATAGCGGGGGGGCCGGGTACGAGCAGTACTTC.

J is TRBJ1-4 and V is TRBV7-9; TRBD1 agrees at 8 bases. Germline values: CDR1 SEHNR, CDR2 FQNEAQ (reference sequence). The CDR3 spans 15 residues. V gave up 2 bases and J gave up 4 bases; unmatched junction bases: 3. The CDR3 DNA reads as TGTGCCAGCAGCTTAAGGACAGGGATTAATGAAAAACTGTTTTTT. Its protein is CASSLRTGINEKLFF.

This clone was found a few times. V usage is TRBV6-1 and J usage is TRBJ2-6; 9 bases align to TRBD1. V lost 4 bases to trimming and J lost 0 bases; unmatched junction nucleotides: 7. Per germline, CDR1 MNHNS and CDR2 SASEGT. The CDR3 spans 18 residues. The CDR3 here is CASSVSGTGLSGANVLTF. The CDR3 DNA reads as TGTGCCAGCAGTGTTTCCGGGACAGGGCTCTCTGGGGCCAACGTCCTGACTTTC.